These 9 T cell receptor beta chains originate from one sample sequenced in a study of T cells in localized non-small cell lung cancer. Method: immunoSEQ multiplex PCR; TCRdb's copy keeps in-frame clones and lacks some. The sample records 7,000 or so clones, 50% being singletons. The sequencing here drew on lymph node tissue, taken before any cancer treatment. The receptors were sampled from an older female donor with stage I lung adenocarcinoma.

Comments on this clone: At one end, the junction sequence differs from germline, possibly due to a read error. The gene calls are TRBV4-1 and TRBJ2-2; D is possibly TRBD2 (5 bases). Germline-derived CDR1 and CDR2 are MGHRA and YSYEKL. The CDR3 spans 15 residues. The CDR3 DNA reads TGCGCCAACAGCCAAGAGGGAATCTACACCGGGGAGCTGTTTTTT. It yields the protein CANSQEGIYTGELFF.

This clone was seen only a few times. CDR3 sequence (DNA): TGTGCCAGCAGTGAAGCGAGGAGGATCAATCAGCCCCAGCATTTT. Its protein is CASSEARRINQPQHF. The V call is TRBV6-1, the J call TRBJ1-5; D call uncertain. V lost 0 bases, J lost 3 bases, and 9 bases lay in between. CDR3 length equals 15 residues. Germline CDR1 MNHNS, CDR2 SASEGT.

This chain connects TRBV14 to TRBJ1-5; D is unclear. The CDR3 spans 15 residues. Germline CDR1 is SGHDN and CDR2 is FVKESK. Trimming cost V 0 bases and J 4 bases, with 10 bases left between them. CDR3 in DNA: TGTGCCAGCAGCCAAGATGTGGGCCCTAATCAGCCCCAGCATTTT. It specifies CASSQDVGPNQPQHF.

The chain joins TRBV19 to TRBJ2-1; TRBD2 aligns across 9 bases. In germline, CDR1 is LNHDA, CDR2 SQIVND (reference sequence). V lost 3 bases, J lost 9 bases, and 9 bases stayed unmatched. This CDR3 region has 15 residues. Here the CDR3 DNA reads TGTGCCAGTAGTATCCTAGCGGGGCAGCCCGTTGAGCAGTTCTTC. Amino acids: CASSILAGQPVEQFF.

The V gene is TRBV28, the J gene TRBJ2-7; either TRBD1 or TRBD2 may fit D (5 bases each). The CDR3 length is 13 residues. Germline CDR1 and CDR2: MDHEN and SYDVKM. The V and J ends lost 2 bases and 3 bases respectively, with 8 bases between them. CDR3 protein: CASSLEGRYEQYF. CDR3 nucleotide sequence: TGTGCCAGCAGTTTAGAGGGACGCTACGAGCAGTACTTC.

In this sample, this clone is medium-sized. J is TRBJ2-7 and V is TRBV6-8, with 7 bases fitting TRBD2. The J segment lost 2 bases and the V segment lost 2 bases, leaving 6 bases of the junction unmatched. The CDR3 is made up of 15 amino acids. The germline gives CDR1 MNHGY, CDR2 SAAAGT. CDR3 nucleotides: TGTGCCAGCAGTTACGGGGAGGGAGAGACCTACGAGCAGTACTTC. Its protein product is CASSYGEGETYEQYF.

This clone was counted a few times. The V and J genes are TRBV6-8 and TRBJ1-2; the match to TRBD1 covers 7 bases. Germline loops: CDR1 MNHGY, CDR2 SAAAGT. The CDR3 has 14 residues. J lost 0 bases, V lost 10 bases, and 8 bases had no gene match. The CDR3 is CAIRGDNTNYGYTF. Here the CDR3 DNA reads TGTGCCATCAGGGGGGACAACACTAACTATGGCTACACCTTC.

The chain joins TRBV15 to TRBJ1-2; a weak D match, TRBD1 (6 bases). Germline loops: CDR1 LNHNV, CDR2 YYDKDF (reference sequence). The V gene lost 2 bases and the J gene lost 6 bases, with 16 bases spanning the gap. The length of the CDR3 is 15 residues. The CDR3, as DNA: TGTGCCACCAGCAGAACTCTTTGGACAGCTAATGGCTACACCTTC. Its translation: CATSRTLWTANGYTF.

This chain uses TRBV19 with TRBJ1-1; D unclear. Trimming pared 4 bases from V and 7 bases from J, leaving 13 bases between. The germline gives CDR1 LNHDA, CDR2 SQIVND (reference sequence). The CDR3 is 13 residues long. The CDR3 DNA is TGTGCCAGTAGTAGAGAAGAGCGCGGTGAAGCTTTCTTT. This gives the protein CASSREERGEAFF.